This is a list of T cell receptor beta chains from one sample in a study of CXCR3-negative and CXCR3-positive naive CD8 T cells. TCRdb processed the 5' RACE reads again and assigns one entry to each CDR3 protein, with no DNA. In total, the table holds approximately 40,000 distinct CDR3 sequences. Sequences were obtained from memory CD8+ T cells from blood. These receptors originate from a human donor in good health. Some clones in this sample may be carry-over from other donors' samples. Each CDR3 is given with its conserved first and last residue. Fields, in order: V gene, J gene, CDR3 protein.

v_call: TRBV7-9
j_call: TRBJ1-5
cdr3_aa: CASSLDPQGDQPQHF

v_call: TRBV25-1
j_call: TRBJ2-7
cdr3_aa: CASSERYRANEQYF

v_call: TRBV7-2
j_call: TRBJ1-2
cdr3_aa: CASSLFSPRGDGYTF

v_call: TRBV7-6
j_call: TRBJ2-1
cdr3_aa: CASSLGANEQFF

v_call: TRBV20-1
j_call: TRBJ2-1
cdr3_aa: CSAPPAGGASYNEQFF

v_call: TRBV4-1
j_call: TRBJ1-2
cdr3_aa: CASSQGPGPGGYTF

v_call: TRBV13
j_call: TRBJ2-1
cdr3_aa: CASSLEGDTEQFF

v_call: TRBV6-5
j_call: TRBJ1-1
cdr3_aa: CASTLTGQATEAFF

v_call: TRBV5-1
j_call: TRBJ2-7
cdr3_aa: CASSGGTEDYEQYF

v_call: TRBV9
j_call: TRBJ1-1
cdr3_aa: CASSEPPTDRGYTEAFF

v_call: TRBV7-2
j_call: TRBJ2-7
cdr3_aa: CASSLTGYGYEQYF

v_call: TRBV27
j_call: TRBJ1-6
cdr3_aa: CASSRSSYNSPLHF

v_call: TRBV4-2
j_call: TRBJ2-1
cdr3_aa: CASSQDRYYNEQFF

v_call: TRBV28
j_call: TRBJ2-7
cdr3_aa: CASSSSGDYEQYF

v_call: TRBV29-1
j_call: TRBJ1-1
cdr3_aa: CSHRGMNTEAFF

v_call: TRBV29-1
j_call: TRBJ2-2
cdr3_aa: CSVSPGQGTGELFF

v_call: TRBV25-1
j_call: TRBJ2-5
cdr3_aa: CASSEYTTGAQETQYF

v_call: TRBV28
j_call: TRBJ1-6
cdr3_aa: CASTPRQYNSPLHF

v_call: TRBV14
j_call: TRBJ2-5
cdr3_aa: CASSQDTGGLETQYF

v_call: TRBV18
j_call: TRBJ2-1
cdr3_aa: CASSRLAEEPYNEQFF

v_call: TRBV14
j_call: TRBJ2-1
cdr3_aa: CASSLLAGAEQFF

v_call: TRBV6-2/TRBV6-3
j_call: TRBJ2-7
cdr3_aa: CASSYGTGGYEQYF

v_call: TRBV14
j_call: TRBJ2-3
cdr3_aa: CASSRYGLAGNTDTQYF

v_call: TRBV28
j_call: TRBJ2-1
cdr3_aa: CASSLNLAQVNEQFF

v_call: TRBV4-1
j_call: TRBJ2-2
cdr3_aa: CASSHPNVYITGELFF

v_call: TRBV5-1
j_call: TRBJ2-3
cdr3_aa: CASRNGASGGYFGASTDTQYF

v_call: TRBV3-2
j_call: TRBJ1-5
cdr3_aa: CASPSRCHLLRNQPQHF

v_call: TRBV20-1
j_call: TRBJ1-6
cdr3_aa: CSALTAGTGSSPLHF

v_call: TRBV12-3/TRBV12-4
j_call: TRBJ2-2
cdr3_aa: CASSRRTGELFF

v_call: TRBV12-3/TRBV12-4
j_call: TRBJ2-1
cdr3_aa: CASKGPNNEQFF

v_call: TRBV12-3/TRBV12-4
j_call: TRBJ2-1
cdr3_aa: CASSSSGTYNEQFF

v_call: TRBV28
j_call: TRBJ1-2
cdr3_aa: CASMAGTNYGYTF

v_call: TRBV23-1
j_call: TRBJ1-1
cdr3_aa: CASSQSQQANTEAFF

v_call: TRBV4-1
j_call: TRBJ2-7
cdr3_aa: CASSVTGRGGEQYF

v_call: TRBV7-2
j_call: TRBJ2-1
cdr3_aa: CASSLEGRLGNEQFF